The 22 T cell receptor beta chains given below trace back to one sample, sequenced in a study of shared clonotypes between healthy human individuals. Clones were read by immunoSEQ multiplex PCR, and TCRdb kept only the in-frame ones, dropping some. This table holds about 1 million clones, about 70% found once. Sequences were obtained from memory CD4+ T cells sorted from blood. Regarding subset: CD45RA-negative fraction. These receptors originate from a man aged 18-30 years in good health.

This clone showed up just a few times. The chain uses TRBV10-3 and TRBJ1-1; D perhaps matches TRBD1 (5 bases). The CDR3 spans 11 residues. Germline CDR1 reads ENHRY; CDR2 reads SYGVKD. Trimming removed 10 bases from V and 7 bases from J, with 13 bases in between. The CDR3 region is CATREVNEAFF. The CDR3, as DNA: TGTGCCACCAGGGAGGTGAATGAAGCTTTCTTT.

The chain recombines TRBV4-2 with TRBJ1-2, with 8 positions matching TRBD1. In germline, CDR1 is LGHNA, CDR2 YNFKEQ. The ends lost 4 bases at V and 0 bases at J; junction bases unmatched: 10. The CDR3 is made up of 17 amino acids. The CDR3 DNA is TGTGCCAGCAGCCCTGGGGGGAGCAGGGGGCCTAACTATGGCTACACCTTC. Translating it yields CASSPGGSRGPNYGYTF.

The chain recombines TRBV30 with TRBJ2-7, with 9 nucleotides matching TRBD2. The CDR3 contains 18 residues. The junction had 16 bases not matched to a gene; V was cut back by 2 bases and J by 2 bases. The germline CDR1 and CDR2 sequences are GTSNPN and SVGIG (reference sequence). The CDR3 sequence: CAWSTLFHSGGFAYEQYF. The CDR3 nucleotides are TGTGCCTGGAGTACCCTTTTTCATAGCGGGGGTTTTGCCTACGAGCAGTACTTC. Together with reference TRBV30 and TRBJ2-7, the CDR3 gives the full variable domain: SQTIHQWPATLVQPVGSPLSLECTVEGTSNPNLYWYRQAAGRGLQLLFYSVGIGQISSEVPQNLSASRPQDRQFILSSKKLLLSDSGFYLCAWSTLFHSGGFAYEQYFGPGTRLTVT.

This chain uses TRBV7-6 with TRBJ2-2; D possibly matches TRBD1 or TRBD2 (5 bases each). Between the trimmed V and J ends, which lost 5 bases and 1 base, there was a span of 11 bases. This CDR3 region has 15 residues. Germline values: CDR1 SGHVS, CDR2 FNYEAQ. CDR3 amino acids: CASSTQGVNTGELFF. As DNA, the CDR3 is TGTGCCAGCAGCACTCAGGGAGTGAACACCGGGGAGCTGTTTTTT.

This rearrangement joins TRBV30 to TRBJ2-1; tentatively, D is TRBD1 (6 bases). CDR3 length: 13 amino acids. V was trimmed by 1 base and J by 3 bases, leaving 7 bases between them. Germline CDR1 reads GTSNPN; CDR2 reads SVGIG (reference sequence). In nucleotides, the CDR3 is TGTGCCTGGAGTGGGGACAACTACAATGAGCAGTTCTTC. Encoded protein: CAWSGDNYNEQFF. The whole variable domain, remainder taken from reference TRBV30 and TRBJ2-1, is SQTIHQWPATLVQPVGSPLSLECTVEGTSNPNLYWYRQAAGRGLQLLFYSVGIGQISSEVPQNLSASRPQDRQFILSSKKLLLSDSGFYLCAWSGDNYNEQFFGPGTRLTVL.

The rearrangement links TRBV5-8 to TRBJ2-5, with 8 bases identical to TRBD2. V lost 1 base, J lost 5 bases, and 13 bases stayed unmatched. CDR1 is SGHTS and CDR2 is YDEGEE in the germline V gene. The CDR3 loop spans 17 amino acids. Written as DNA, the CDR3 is TGTGCCAGCAGCTTGCGTAGGGCGCCTAGCGGGCGGGAGACCCAGTACTTC. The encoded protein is CASSLRRAPSGRETQYF.

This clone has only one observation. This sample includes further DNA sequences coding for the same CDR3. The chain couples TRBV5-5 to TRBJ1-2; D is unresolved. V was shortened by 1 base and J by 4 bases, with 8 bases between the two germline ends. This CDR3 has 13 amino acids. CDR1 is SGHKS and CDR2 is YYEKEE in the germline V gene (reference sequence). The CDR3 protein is CASSLLPTYGYTF. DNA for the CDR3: TGTGCCAGCAGCTTGCTTCCAACCTATGGCTACACCTTC.

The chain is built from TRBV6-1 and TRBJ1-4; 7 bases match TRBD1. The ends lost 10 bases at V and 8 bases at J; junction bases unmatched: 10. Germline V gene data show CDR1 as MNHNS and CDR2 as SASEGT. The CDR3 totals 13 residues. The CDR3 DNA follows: TGTGCCACCCGAGACAGGGTGGGGGAAAAACTGTTTTTT. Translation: CATRDRVGEKLFF.

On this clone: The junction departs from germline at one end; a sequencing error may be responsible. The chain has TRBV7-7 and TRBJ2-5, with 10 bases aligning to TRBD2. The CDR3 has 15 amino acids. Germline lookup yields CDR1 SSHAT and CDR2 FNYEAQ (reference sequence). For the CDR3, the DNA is TGTGCTAGCAGCTCGAGCGGGGGGGCCTGGGAGACCCAGTACTTC. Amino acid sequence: CASSSSGGAWETQYF.

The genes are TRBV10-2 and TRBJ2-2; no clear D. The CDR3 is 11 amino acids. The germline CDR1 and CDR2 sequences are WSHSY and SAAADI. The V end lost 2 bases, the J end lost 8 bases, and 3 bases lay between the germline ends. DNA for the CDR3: TGCGCCAGCAGTGAGGGGGGGGAGCTGTTTTTT. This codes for CASSEGGELFF.

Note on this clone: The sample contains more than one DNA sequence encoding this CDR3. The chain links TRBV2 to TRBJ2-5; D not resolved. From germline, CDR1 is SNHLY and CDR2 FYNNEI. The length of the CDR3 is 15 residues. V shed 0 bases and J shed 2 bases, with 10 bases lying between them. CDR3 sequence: CASSEAQKPQETQYF. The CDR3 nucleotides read TGTGCCAGCAGTGAAGCCCAAAAACCACAAGAGACCCAGTACTTC.

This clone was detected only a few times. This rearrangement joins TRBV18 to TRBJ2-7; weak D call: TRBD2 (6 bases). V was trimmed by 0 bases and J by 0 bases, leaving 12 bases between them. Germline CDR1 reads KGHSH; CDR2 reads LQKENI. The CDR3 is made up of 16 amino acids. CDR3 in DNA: TGTGCCAGCTCACCACCGGTGCGGGAAAGCTCCTACGAGCAGTACTTC. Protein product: CASSPPVRESSYEQYF.

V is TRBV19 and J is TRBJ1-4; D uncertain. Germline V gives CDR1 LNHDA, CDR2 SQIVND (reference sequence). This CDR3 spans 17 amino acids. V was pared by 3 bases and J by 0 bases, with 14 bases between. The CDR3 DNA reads TGTGCCAGTAGTATCCCGGGCCCGTCTGCAACTAATGAAAAACTGTTTTTT. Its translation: CASSIPGPSATNEKLFF.

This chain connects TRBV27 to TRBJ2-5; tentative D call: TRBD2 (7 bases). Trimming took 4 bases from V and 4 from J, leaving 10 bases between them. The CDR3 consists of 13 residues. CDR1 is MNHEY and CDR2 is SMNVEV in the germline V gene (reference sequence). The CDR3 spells CASSYREGETQYF. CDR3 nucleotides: TGTGCCAGCAGTTACAGGGAGGGAGAGACCCAGTACTTC.

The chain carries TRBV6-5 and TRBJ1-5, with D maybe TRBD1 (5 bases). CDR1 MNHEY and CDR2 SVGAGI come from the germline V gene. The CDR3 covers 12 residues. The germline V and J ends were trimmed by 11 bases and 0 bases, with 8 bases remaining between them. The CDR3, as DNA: TGTGCCGGGGGTTATAGCAATCAGCCCCAGCATTTT. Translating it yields CAGGYSNQPQHF.

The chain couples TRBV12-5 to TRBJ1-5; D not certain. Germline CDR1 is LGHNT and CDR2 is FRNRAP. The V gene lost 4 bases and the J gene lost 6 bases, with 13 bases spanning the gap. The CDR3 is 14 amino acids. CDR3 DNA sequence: TGTGCTAGTGGTTCGGGCGAGGAGGGTCAGCCCCAGCATTTT. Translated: CASGSGEEGQPQHF.

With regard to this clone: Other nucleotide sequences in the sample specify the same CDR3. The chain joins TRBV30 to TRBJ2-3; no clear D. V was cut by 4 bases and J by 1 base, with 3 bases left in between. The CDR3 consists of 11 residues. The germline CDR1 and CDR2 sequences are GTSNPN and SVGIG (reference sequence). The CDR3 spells CAWTGTDTQYF. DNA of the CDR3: TGTGCCTGGACAGGCACAGATACGCAGTATTTT.

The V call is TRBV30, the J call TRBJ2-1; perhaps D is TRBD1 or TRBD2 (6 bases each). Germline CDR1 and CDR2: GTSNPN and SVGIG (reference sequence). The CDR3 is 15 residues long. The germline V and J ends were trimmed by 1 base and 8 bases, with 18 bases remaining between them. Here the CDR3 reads CAWSGRGLGLDEQFF. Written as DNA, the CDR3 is TGTGCCTGGAGTGGCCGGGGGCTAGGTCTCGATGAGCAGTTCTTC.

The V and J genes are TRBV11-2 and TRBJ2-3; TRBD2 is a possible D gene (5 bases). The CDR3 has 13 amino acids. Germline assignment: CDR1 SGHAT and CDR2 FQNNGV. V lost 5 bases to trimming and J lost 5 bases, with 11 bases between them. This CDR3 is CASSTRTVDTQYF. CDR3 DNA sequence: TGTGCCAGCAGCACCCGGACTGTAGATACGCAGTATTTT.

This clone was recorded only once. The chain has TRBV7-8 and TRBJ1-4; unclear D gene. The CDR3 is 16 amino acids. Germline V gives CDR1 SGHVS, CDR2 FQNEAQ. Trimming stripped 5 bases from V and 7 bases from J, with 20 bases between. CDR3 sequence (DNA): TGTGCCAGCAGCCGACTTTCAGGAAGTAGGAGTGAAAAACTGTTTTTT. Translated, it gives CASSRLSGSRSEKLFF. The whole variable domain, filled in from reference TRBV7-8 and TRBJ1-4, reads GAGVSQSPRYKVAKRGQDVALRCDPISGHVSLFWYQQALGQGPEFLTYFQNEAQLDKSGLPSDRFFAERPEGSVSTLKIQRTQQEDSAVYLCASSRLSGSRSEKLFFGSGTQLSVL.

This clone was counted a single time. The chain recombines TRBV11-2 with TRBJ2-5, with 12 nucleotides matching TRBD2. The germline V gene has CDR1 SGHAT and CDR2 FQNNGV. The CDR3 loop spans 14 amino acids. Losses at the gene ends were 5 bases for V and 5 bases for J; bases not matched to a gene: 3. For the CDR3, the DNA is TGTGCCAGCAGCCTAGCGGGAGGGGGCGAGACCCAGTACTTC. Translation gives CASSLAGGGETQYF.

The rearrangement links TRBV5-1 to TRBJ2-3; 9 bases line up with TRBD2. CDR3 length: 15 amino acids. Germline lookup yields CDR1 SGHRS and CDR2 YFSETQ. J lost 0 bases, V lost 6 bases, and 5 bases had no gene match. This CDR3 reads CASTWAGGSTDTQYF. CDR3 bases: TGCGCCAGCACATGGGCGGGGGGGAGCACAGATACGCAGTATTTT. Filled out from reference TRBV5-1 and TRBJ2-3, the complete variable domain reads KAGVTQTPRYLIKTRGQQVTLSCSPISGHRSVSWYQQTPGQGLQFLFEYFSETQRNKGNFPGRFSGRQFSNSRSEMNVSTLELGDSALYLCASTWAGGSTDTQYFGPGTRLTVL.